The clone carrying this T cell receptor beta chain was observed at least ten times. Its target is not known. This entry belongs to a study of T cell repertoires in cytomegalovirus infection. Overall study context: Public signatures in TCR beta pointed to CMV infection and matching HLA type.

Unmatched junction bases numbered 5, after V lost 3 bases and J lost 6 bases. This CDR3 is 15 amino acids long. Germline V gene lookup returns CDR1 SGHTA and CDR2 FQGNSA. MiXCR was run by TCRdb on the reads, yielding one entry per CDR3 protein. Seen here are 600,000 to 700,000 distinct CDR3 sequences, around 35% observed once, and the top ten hold 15% to 20%. The source of this sequence is a human donor in good health (CMV status not recorded). Some clones in this sample may be carry-over from other donors' samples. V is TRBV7-2 and J is TRBJ1-6; TRBD1 matches 7 bases. The starting material was cultured PBMCs, obtained from culture after CMV antigen stimulation. In DNA form, the CDR3 reads TGTGCCAGCAGCTTGGGACAGCCACCTAATTCACCCCTCCACTTT. Translated: CASSLGQPPNSPLHF.